These T cell receptor beta chains were read from a single sample in a study of T cells after yellow fever vaccination. TCRdb ran MiXCR on the 5' RACE reads and lists one entry per CDR3 protein. The sample comprises nearly 300,000 distinct CDR3 sequences, roughly 9% of which are singletons, and around 3.3% rests with the top ten. The sequencing used CD4+ T cells sorted from PBMCs, collected 5 days after the yellow fever booster vaccination. Receptor source: a man between 18 and 35 years old who received the YFV17D yellow fever vaccine. The CDR3 runs from the conserved cysteine through the conserved F or W.

v_gene: TRBV11-2; j_gene: TRBJ2-5; CDR3aa: CASSPSAGRLQETQYF
v_gene: TRBV20-1; j_gene: TRBJ2-3; CDR3aa: CSARAHRGRTDTQYF
v_gene: TRBV30; j_gene: TRBJ2-7; CDR3aa: CASGQGASLVYEQYF
v_gene: TRBV5-1; j_gene: TRBJ2-5; CDR3aa: CASTSNREETQYF
v_gene: TRBV2; j_gene: TRBJ2-1; CDR3aa: CASTFWGLAEEQFF
v_gene: TRBV28; j_gene: TRBJ1-6; CDR3aa: CASSPWRENSPLHF
v_gene: TRBV5-4; j_gene: TRBJ2-2; CDR3aa: CASSLNFRSKETGELFF
v_gene: TRBV7-3; j_gene: TRBJ2-3; CDR3aa: CASSPRRGGGQYF
v_gene: TRBV12-3/TRBV12-4; j_gene: TRBJ1-1; CDR3aa: CASSLGVVNTEAFF
v_gene: TRBV5-1; j_gene: TRBJ2-7; CDR3aa: CASSLGNTESYEQYF
v_gene: TRBV20-1; j_gene: TRBJ1-3; CDR3aa: CSATGQADSGNTIYF
v_gene: TRBV10-2; j_gene: TRBJ2-3; CDR3aa: CASNGPDTQYF
v_gene: TRBV6-5; j_gene: TRBJ1-1; CDR3aa: CASSGNLQGRAFF
v_gene: TRBV10-3; j_gene: TRBJ1-6; CDR3aa: CAISERNSPLHF
v_gene: TRBV5-6; j_gene: TRBJ2-5; CDR3aa: CASSKDSDQETQYF
v_gene: TRBV7-2; j_gene: TRBJ2-5; CDR3aa: CASSWGGEETQYF
v_gene: TRBV7-9; j_gene: TRBJ2-5; CDR3aa: CASSPPWPPVGTQYF
v_gene: TRBV6-4; j_gene: TRBJ2-5; CDR3aa: CASIVASGAQETQYF
v_gene: TRBV6-5; j_gene: TRBJ2-1; CDR3aa: CASSQLASYNEQFF
v_gene: TRBV11-1; j_gene: TRBJ2-4; CDR3aa: CASSLALPGTAEGHIQYF